Below, one TCR beta chain is given with its context. Under the authors' procedure: Amplified reference gene primers provided the basis for estimating nucleated cell counts. Only in-frame clones appear in the TCRdb table, and some are missing; sequencing was by immunoSEQ multiplex PCR. The DNA was the basis for D and trimming; V, J and clone size are from that table. The sample holds 85,000 to 120,000 clones, more than 85% seen once. From germline, CDR1 is SGHVS and CDR2 FQNEAQ. The CDR3 has 16 residues. V was pared by 5 bases and J by 0 bases, with 11 bases between. The data are from a study of blood T cell repertoires in COVID-19. Study-wide context: The United States, Italy and Spain supplied acute and convalescent COVID-19 samples. PBMCs, B-cell-depleted T cells, or T cells were the source of the cDNA or gDNA that made up the material.

The receptor was isolated from a man younger than 30 with acute or convalescent COVID-19. The J gene is TRBJ1-6, the V gene TRBV7-8, with D tentatively TRBD1 (6 bases). The sequenced sample consisted of peripheral blood. Written as DNA, the CDR3 is TGTGCCAGCAGCCGAGACAGGAGCTCCTATAATTCACCCCTCCACTTT. Its protein is CASSRDRSSYNSPLHF.